This TCR beta chain was found in a study of cytotoxic CD8 clonotypes in ibrutinib-treated CLL. As for the study in general: Response samples came after a median roughly 11 months of treatment, range 6 to 36.

The table came from immunoSEQ multiplex PCR; TCRdb's copy has only in-frame clones and leaves some out. The profile shows fewer than 400,000 clones, 67% of them singletons. The sample here was PBMCs, taken after 36 months of ibrutinib treatment. This clonotype was obtained from a human donor with chronic lymphocytic leukemia.

The CDR3 loop is CAITGTGTYEQYF. The CDR3 nucleotides are TGTGCCATCACCGGGACAGGGACCTACGAGCAGTACTTC. V gene TRBV10-3 combines with J gene TRBJ2-7, with TRBD1 identical over 9 bases. This CDR3 comprises 13 residues. After removal of 7 bases from V and 2 bases from J, the junction contained 3 bases not matched to a gene. Germline lookup yields CDR1 ENHRY and CDR2 SYGVKD.